The sequence of this T cell receptor (beta chain) was determined in a study of blood T cell repertoires in COVID-19. Study background: Sites across the United States, Italy and Spain contributed samples from acute and convalescent COVID-19.

Germline V gene lookup returns CDR1 LNHNV and CDR2 YYDKDF (reference sequence). Trimming left V 5 bases short and J 7 bases short, with 17 bases between. The CDR3 has 15 residues. Generated by immunoSEQ multiplex PCR, the TCRdb table keeps only in-frame clones and is missing some. The sample comprises about 73,000 clones, about 88% of which are singletons, and about 9.2% rests with the top ten. The chain joins TRBV15 to TRBJ1-4; possibly TRBD1 for D (6 bases). The source of this sequence is a man aged 80 or over with acute or convalescent COVID-19. Sequencing input: peripheral blood. Here the CDR3 DNA reads TGTGCCACCAGCGGCCGGGCGGGGGGCGGTGAAAAACTGTTTTTT. Translation: CATSGRAGGGEKLFF.